These 4 T cell receptor beta chains originate from one sample sequenced in a study of Ad26.COV2.S vaccination and SARS-CoV-2 variants. Assay: immunoSEQ multiplex PCR; the TCRdb copy retains only in-frame clones and omits some. The data show 350,000 to 400,000 clones, less than 90% seen once. Noted treatment: around 19 received Ad26.COV2.S at low or high dose, single or two shots; about 5 received placebo; per-sample allocation not given. Sampling was performed 63 days after the first vaccine or placebo injection. Sample: peripheral blood, taken in a trial of Ad26.COV2.S vaccine versus placebo. Receptors were obtained from a person between 18 and 60 years old who received the Ad26.COV2.S COVID-19 vaccine or a placebo.

This clone was observed many times. V gene TRBV6-5 combines with J gene TRBJ2-1, with unresolved D. The CDR3 totals 11 residues. Germline-derived CDR1 and CDR2 are MNHEY and SVGAGI. The V end was cut by 8 bases, the J end by 7 bases, with 9 bases between. CDR3 loop: CASALGNEQFF. In DNA, the CDR3 is TGTGCCAGCGCCCTGGGTAATGAGCAGTTCTTC.

The chain uses TRBV7-2 and TRBJ1-5; D is ambiguous. Germline V gene sequence: CDR1 SGHTA, CDR2 FQGNSA. V was trimmed by 1 base and J by 7 bases, leaving 14 bases between them. This CDR3 comprises 15 residues. As DNA, the CDR3 is TGTGCCAGCAGCTTAGGGAAAGAACTTGGGCAGCCCCAGCATTTT. Encoded protein: CASSLGKELGQPQHF.

The chain joins TRBV19 to TRBJ1-5; D is undetermined. Germline V gives CDR1 LNHDA, CDR2 SQIVND (reference sequence). The CDR3 loop spans 15 amino acids. Trimming left V 0 bases short and J 5 bases short, with 11 bases between. CDR3 residues: CASSIDRTADQPQHF. CDR3 DNA sequence: TGTGCCAGTAGTATAGATCGTACAGCCGATCAGCCCCAGCATTTT. The whole variable domain, filled in from reference TRBV19 and TRBJ1-5, reads DGGITQSPKYLFRKEGQNVTLSCEQNLNHDAMYWYRQDPGQGLRLIYYSQIVNDFQKGDIAEGYSVSREKKESFPLTVTSAQKNPTAFYLCASSIDRTADQPQHFGDGTRLSIL.

This chain joins TRBV25-1 and TRBJ2-5; D remains ambiguous. V dropped 5 bases and J dropped 2 bases, with 9 bases sitting between them. From germline, CDR1 is MGHDK and CDR2 SYGVNS. This CDR3 region has 13 residues. The CDR3 nucleotides read TGTGCCAGCAGTCCCCGGGTTCAAGAGACCCAGTACTTC. This gives the protein CASSPRVQETQYF.